This TCR beta chain was captured in a study of PD-1 blockade in classical Hodgkin lymphoma. Study-wide results and caveats: Complete responders started with a diversity level that resembled newly diagnosed patients at baseline. Individuals initiating nivolumab under 1 year after ASCT were excluded.

Regarding time point: cycle 4 day 1 (C4D1), after five to seven weeks of nivolumab. Relapses following autologous stem cell transplantation were seen in all patients, with brentuximab vedotin exposure varying. Germline CDR1 and CDR2: SGHVS and FQNEAQ. Trimming cost V 4 bases and J 3 bases; bases outside gene matches: 15. There are 18 residues in the CDR3. Measured with immunoSEQ multiplex PCR; TCRdb has only the in-frame clones, and not every one. The data contain tens of thousands of clones, over 85% of them seen just once; the ten biggest clones take up around 8%. As for this clone: Its antigen remains unknown.

The clonotype originates from a human donor with classical Hodgkin lymphoma. The genes are TRBV7-8 and TRBJ2-5; TRBD2 aligns across 9 bases. Sequenced here: peripheral blood mononuclear cells (PBMCs), sampled before the fourth cycle of nivolumab. DNA for the CDR3: TGTGCCAGCAGCTCCCGTACGGGATCGACTAGCGGCAAAGAGACCCAGTACTTC. It encodes CASSSRTGSTSGKETQYF.